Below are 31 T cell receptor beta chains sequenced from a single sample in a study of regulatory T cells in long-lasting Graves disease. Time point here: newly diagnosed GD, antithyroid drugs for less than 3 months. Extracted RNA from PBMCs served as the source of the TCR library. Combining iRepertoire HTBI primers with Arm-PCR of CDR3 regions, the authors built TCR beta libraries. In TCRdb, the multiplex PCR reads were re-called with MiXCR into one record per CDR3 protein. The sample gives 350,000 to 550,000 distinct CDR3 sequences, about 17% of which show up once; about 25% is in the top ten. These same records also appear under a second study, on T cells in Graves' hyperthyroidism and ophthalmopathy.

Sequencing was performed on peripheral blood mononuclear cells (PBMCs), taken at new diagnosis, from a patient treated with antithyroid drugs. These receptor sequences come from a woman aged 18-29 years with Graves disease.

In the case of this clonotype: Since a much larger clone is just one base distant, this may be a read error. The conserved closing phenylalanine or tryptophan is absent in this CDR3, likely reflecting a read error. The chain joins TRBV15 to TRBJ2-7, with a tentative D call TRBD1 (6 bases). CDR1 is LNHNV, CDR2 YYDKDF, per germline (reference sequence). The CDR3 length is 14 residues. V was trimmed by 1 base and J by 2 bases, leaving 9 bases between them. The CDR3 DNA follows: TGTGCCACCAGCAGAGGGGACACAACCTACGAGCAGTACCTC. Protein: CATSRGDTTYEQYL.

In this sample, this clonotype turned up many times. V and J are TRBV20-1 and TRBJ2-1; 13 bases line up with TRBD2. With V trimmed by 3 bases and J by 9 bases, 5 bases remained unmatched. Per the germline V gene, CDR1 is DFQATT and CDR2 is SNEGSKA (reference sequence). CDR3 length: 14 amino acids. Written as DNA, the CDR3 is TGCAGTGCTAGCGGACTAGCGGGAGCTGGTGAGCAGTTCTTC. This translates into CSASGLAGAGEQFF.

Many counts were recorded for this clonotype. The CDR3 coding sequence is TGTGCCAGCAGCCACCGACAGGGGGGGAACACTGAAGCTTTCTTT. Its protein product is CASSHRQGGNTEAFF. The chain recombines TRBV11-1 with TRBJ1-1; TRBD1 agrees at 9 bases. This CDR3 is built from 15 residues. Per germline, CDR1 SGHAT and CDR2 FQDESV (reference sequence). Unmatched junction bases numbered 5, after V lost 5 bases and J lost 1 base.

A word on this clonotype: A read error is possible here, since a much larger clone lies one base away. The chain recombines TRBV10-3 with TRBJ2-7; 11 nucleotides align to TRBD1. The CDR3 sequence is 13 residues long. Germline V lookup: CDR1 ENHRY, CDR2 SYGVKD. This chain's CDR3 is CAIRDRGTYKQYF. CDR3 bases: TGTGCCATCCGGGACAGGGGGACCTACAAGCAGTACTTC.

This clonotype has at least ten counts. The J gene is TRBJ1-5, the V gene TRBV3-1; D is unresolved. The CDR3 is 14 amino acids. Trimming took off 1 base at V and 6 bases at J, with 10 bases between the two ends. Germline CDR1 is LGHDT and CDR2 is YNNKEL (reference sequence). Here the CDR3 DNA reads TGTGCCAGCAGCCAAGGGGGATGGGGTCAGCCCCAGCATTTT. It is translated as CASSQGGWGQPQHF.

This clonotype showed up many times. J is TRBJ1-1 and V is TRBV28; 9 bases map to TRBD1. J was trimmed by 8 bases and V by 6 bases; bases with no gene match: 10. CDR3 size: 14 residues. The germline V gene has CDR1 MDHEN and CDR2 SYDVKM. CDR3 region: CASSRPDRGYEAFF. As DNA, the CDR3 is TGTGCCAGCAGCCGACCGGACAGGGGATACGAAGCTTTCTTT.

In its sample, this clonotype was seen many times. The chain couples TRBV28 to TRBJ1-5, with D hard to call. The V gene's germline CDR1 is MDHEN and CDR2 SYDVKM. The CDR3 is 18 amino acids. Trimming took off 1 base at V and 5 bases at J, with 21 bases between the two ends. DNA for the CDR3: TGTGCCAGCAGTTTATTGAGGAGGGAACCTGGCCTAGATCAGCCCCAGCATTTT. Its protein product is CASSLLRREPGLDQPQHF.

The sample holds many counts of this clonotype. As DNA, the CDR3 is TGTGCCAGCAGTCTCACAGGGGGCAGGACAGATACGCAGTATTTT. Translating it yields CASSLTGGRTDTQYF. V and J are TRBV12-3 or TRBV12-4 and TRBJ2-3, with 9 bases aligning to TRBD1. The CDR3 is 15 amino acids. J lost 3 bases, V lost 5 bases, and 6 bases had no gene match.

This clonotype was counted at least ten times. CDR3 nucleotide sequence: TGTGCCAGCAGGGCGCCTCAGGGTTTTGACGAGCAGTACTTC. It specifies CASRAPQGFDEQYF. This chain links TRBV6-1 with TRBJ2-7, with D perhaps TRBD1 (5 bases). CDR3 length equals 14 residues. V was clipped by 6 bases and J by 5 bases, with 17 bases between them. Germline assignment: CDR1 MNHNS and CDR2 SASEGT.

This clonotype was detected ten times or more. DNA of the CDR3: TGTGCCAGCAGTGAAAGCCGGGGGAGTGGGGGCAATGAGCAGTTCTTC. This encodes CASSESRGSGGNEQFF. This chain joins TRBV6-1 and TRBJ2-1; maybe TRBD2 (6 bases). CDR1 is MNHNS and CDR2 is SASEGT in the germline V gene. The germline V and J ends were trimmed by 2 bases and 6 bases, with 17 bases remaining between them. CDR3 length equals 16 residues.

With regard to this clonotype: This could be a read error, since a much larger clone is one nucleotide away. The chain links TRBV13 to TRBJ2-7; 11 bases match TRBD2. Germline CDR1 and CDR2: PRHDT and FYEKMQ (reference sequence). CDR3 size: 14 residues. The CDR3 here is CASSLVTSGSEHYF. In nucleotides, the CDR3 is TGTGCCAGCAGCTTAGTTACTAGCGGGAGCGAGCACTACTTC.

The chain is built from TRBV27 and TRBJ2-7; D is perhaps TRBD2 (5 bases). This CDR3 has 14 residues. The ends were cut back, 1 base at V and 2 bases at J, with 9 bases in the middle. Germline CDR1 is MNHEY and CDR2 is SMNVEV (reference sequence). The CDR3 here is CASSLYGNPYEQYF. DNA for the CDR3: TGTGCCAGCAGTTTATACGGGAACCCCTACGAGCAGTACTTC.

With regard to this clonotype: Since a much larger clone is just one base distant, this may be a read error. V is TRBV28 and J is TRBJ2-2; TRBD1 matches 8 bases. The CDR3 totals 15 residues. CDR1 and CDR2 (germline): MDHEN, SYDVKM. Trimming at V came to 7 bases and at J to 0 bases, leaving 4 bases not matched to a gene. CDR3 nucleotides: TGTGCCAGCACCTCGGGACAGGCGAACACCGGGGAGCTGTTTTTT. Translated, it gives CASTSGQANTGELFF.

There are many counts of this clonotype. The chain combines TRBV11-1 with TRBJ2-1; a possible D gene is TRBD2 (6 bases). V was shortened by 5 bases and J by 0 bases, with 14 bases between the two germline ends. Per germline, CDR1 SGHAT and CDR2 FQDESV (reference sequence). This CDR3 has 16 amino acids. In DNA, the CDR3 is TGTGCCAGCAGCGCTACCGGGACTCGCTCCTACAATGAGCAGTTCTTC. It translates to CASSATGTRSYNEQFF.

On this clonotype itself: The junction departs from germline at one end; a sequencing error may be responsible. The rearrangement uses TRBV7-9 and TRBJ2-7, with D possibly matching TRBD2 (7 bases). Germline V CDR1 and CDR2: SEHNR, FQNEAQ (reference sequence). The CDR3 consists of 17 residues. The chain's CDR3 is CASSNPLRGATSHEQCF. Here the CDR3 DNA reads TGTGCCAGCAGCAACCCCCTTCGGGGGGCGACGTCACACGAGCAGTGCTTC.

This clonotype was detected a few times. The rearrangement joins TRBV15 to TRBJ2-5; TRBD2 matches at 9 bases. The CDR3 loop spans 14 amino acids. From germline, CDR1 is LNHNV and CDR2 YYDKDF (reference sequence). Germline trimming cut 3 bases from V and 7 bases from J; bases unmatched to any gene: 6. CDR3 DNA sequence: TGTGCCACCAGCAGCGCGGGAGGGGATGTGACCCAGTACTTC. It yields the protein CATSSAGGDVTQYF.

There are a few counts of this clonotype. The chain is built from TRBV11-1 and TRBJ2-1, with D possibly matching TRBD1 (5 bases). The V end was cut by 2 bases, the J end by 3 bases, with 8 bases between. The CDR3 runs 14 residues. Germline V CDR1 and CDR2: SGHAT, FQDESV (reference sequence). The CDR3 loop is CASSLTDNYNEQFF. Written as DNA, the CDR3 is TGTGCCAGCAGCTTAACGGACAACTACAATGAGCAGTTCTTC.

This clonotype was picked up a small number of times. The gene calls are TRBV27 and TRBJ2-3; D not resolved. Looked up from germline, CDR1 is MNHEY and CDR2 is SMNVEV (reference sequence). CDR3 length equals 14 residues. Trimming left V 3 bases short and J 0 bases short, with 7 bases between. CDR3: CASSFSRSTDTQYF. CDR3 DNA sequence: TGTGCCAGCAGTTTTTCGAGGAGCACAGATACGCAGTATTTT.

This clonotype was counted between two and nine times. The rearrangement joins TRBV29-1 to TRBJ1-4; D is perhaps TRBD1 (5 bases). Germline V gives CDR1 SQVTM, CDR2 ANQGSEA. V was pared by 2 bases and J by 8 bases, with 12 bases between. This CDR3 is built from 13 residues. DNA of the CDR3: TGCAGCGTTGAAATAGGGGCGGACGAAAAACTGTTTTTT. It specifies CSVEIGADEKLFF.

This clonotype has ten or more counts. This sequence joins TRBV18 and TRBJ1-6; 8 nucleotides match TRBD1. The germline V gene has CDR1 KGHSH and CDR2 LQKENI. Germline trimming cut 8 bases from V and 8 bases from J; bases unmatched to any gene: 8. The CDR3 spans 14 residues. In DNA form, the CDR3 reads TGTGCCAGCCAGGGACAGGCAAAGTATTCACCCCTCCACTTT. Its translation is CASQGQAKYSPLHF.

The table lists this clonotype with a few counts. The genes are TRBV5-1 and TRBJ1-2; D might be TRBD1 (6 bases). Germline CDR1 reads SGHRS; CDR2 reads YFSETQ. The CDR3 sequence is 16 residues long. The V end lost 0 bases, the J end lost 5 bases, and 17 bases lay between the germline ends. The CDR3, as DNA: TGCGCCAGCAGCTTGGTACGGGACACTACATTTTATGGCTACACCTTC. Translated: CASSLVRDTTFYGYTF.

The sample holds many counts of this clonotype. This CDR3 reads CSAGYGQITDTQYF. DNA for the CDR3: TGCAGCGCTGGGTACGGGCAAATCACAGATACGCAGTATTTT. The chain combines TRBV29-1 with TRBJ2-3; unclear D gene. CDR1 is SQVTM, CDR2 ANQGSEA, per germline. The CDR3 runs 14 residues. V was shortened by 7 bases and J by 2 bases, with 16 bases between the two germline ends.

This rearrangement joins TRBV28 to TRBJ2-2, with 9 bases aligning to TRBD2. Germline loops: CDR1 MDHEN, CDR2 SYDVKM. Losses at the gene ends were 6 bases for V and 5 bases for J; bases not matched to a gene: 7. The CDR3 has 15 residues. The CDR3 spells CASSKREVTTGELFF. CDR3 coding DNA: TGTGCCAGCAGCAAGCGGGAGGTAACGACCGGGGAGCTGTTTTTT.

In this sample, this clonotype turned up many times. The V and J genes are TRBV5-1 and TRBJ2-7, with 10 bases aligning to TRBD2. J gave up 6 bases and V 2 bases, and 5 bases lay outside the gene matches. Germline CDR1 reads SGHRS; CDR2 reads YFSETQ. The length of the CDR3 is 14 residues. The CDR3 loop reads CASSFGLAGVEQYF. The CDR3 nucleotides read TGCGCCAGCAGCTTCGGCCTAGCGGGAGTCGAGCAGTACTTC.

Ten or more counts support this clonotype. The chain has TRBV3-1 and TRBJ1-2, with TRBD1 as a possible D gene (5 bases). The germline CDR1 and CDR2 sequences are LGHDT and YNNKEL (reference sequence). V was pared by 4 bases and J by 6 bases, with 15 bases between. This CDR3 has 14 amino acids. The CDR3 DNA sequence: TGTGCCAGCAGCCTAGAGCCTGAGACAGATGGCTACACCTTC. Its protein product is CASSLEPETDGYTF.

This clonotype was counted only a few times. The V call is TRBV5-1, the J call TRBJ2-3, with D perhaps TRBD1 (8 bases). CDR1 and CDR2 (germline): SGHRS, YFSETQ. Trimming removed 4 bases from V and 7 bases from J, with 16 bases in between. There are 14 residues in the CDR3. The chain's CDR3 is CASSIQGGGNTQYF. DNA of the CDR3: TGCGCCAGCAGCATACAGGGGGGGGGGAATACGCAGTATTTT.

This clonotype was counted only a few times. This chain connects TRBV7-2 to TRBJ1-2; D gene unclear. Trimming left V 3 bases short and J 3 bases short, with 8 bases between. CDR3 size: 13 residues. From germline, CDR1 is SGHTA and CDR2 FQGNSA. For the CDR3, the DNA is TGTGCCAGCAGCTTGAGGGCATACTATGGCTACACCTTC. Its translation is CASSLRAYYGYTF.

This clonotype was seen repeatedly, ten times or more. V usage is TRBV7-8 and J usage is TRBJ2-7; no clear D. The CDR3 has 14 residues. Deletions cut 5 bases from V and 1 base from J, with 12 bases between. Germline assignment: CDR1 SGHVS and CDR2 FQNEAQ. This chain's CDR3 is CASSPREDSYEQYF. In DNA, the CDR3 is TGTGCCAGCAGCCCCCGCGAGGATTCCTACGAGCAGTACTTC.

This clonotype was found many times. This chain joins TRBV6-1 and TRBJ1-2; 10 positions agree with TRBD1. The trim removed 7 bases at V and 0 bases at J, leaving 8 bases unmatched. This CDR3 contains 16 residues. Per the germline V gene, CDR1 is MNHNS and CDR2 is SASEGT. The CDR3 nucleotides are TGTGCCAGCACCGACCGCGGGACAGGGGCTAACTATGGCTACACCTTC. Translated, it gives CASTDRGTGANYGYTF.

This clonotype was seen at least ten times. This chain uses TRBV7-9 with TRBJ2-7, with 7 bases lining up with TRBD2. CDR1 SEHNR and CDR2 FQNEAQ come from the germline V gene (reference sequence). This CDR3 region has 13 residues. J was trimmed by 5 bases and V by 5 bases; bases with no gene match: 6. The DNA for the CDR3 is TGTGCCAGCAGCCCCCCCGGGGGGAACGAGCAGTACTTC. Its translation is CASSPPGGNEQYF.

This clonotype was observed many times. This chain's CDR3 is CASSLVVTYEQYF. For the CDR3, the DNA is TGTGCCAGCAGCTTAGTAGTAACCTACGAGCAGTACTTC. This chain connects TRBV7-8 to TRBJ2-7; no clear D. V was cut by 1 base and J by 2 bases, with 6 bases left in between. CDR1 and CDR2 (germline): SGHVS, FQNEAQ. The CDR3 is 13 residues long.